This T cell receptor beta chain was sequenced during a study of blood T cells in healthy people across ages. Study results and caveats: Naive and antigen-experienced cells were not separated, limiting conclusive comparison.

With regard to this clonotype: Its specificity is not known.

It was with a sample-barcoded 5' primer and a J-beta primer mix that a second PCR of roughly 7 to 12 cycles was run. A single record per CDR3 protein comes from TCRdb applying MiXCR to the 5' RACE reads. The repertoire holds hundreds of thousands of distinct CDR3 sequences, about 54% seen once, with around 37% in the top ten. CDR1 is LNHNV and CDR2 is YYDKDF in the germline V gene (reference sequence). V lost 1 base and J lost 5, with 8 bases in between. The CDR3 runs 13 residues. The specimen was blood. The gene calls are TRBV15 and TRBJ2-5, with D unresolved. This clonotype was sampled from a man between 60 and 70 years old in good health. The CDR3 DNA is TGTGCCACCAGCAGAGCCCTGGGGGAGACCCAGTACTTC. This sequence encodes CATSRALGETQYF.